One and the same sample provided the 27 T cell receptor beta chains below, sequenced in a study of Ad26.COV2.S vaccination and SARS-CoV-2 variants. Clones were sequenced by immunoSEQ multiplex PCR, and TCRdb holds only the in-frame ones, with some missing. The data contain approximately 300,000 clones, around 85% of them singletons. Treatment defined: some 20 received Ad26.COV2.S at low or high dose, single or two shots; about 5 received placebo; per-sample allocation not given. Vaccine and placebo recipients were sampled on day 63 after the first injection. The specimen comprised peripheral blood, sampled in a trial of Ad26.COV2.S vaccine versus placebo. The source of these receptors is a person aged 18-60 years who received the Ad26.COV2.S COVID-19 vaccine or a placebo.

The gene calls are TRBV19 and TRBJ1-2; 8 nucleotides line up with TRBD1. Germline loops: CDR1 LNHDA, CDR2 SQIVND (reference sequence). The V and J ends lost 8 bases and 4 bases, in that order; junction bases with no gene match: 9. CDR3 length: 14 amino acids. CDR3 coding DNA: TGTGCCAGTGGACAGGGCGGGTTAGGCTATGGCTACACCTTC. Encoded protein: CASGQGGLGYGYTF.

This chain uses TRBV30 with TRBJ2-1; perhaps D is TRBD1 or TRBD2 (5 bases each). Trimming removed 0 bases at V and 3 bases at J, with 12 bases between. CDR3 size: 15 residues. The V gene's germline CDR1 is GTSNPN and CDR2 SVGIG (reference sequence). CDR3 DNA sequence: TGTGCCTGGAGTGTGAGGGGACCCCTCTACAATGAGCAGTTCTTC. It specifies CAWSVRGPLYNEQFF.

The rearrangement joins TRBV25-1 to TRBJ2-2; D is perhaps TRBD1 or TRBD2 (6 bases each). Deletions cut 2 bases from V and 4 bases from J, with 14 bases between. CDR3 length: 16 amino acids. Germline V CDR1 and CDR2: MGHDK, SYGVNS. Written as DNA, the CDR3 is TGTGCCAGCAGTGAAAGTCCGGGGGCGGGCACCGGGGAGCTGTTTTTT. It encodes CASSESPGAGTGELFF.

The V gene is TRBV10-3, the J gene TRBJ2-7; 13 bases line up with TRBD2. Germline CDR1 and CDR2: ENHRY and SYGVKD. V was pared by 10 bases and J by 9 bases, with 12 bases of the junction left unmatched. CDR3 size: 14 residues. CDR3 in DNA: TGTGCCACCGCCGGGACTAGCGGGGCTCTCCGGCAGTACTTC. Protein: CATAGTSGALRQYF.

There are a few counts of this clone. The chain combines TRBV20-1 with TRBJ2-5; the match to TRBD1 covers 8 bases. The trim removed 3 bases at V and 1 base at J, leaving 4 bases unmatched. The germline V gene has CDR1 DFQATT and CDR2 SNEGSKA (reference sequence). This CDR3 region has 14 residues. In nucleotides, the CDR3 is TGCAGTGCTAGTCAGCAGGGGGCCCAAGAGACCCAGTACTTC. Its protein product is CSASQQGAQETQYF.

The gene calls are TRBV30 and TRBJ1-4; tentatively, D is TRBD1 (6 bases). Germline V gene data show CDR1 as GTSNPN and CDR2 as SVGIG (reference sequence). The V end was cut by 2 bases, the J end by 7 bases, with 17 bases between. This CDR3 spans 15 amino acids. The chain's CDR3 is CAWSRTGGAGEKLFF. The CDR3, as DNA: TGTGCCTGGAGTAGGACCGGGGGGGCAGGTGAAAAACTGTTTTTT. The full variable domain, completed using reference TRBV30 and TRBJ1-4, is SQTIHQWPATLVQPVGSPLSLECTVEGTSNPNLYWYRQAAGRGLQLLFYSVGIGQISSEVPQNLSASRPQDRQFILSSKKLLLSDSGFYLCAWSRTGGAGEKLFFGSGTQLSVL.

The chain recombines TRBV18 with TRBJ2-2; 8 bases fit TRBD1. V dropped 2 bases and J dropped 6; count of bases not matched to a gene: 8. The germline V gene encodes CDR1 KGHSH and CDR2 LQKENI. This CDR3 spans 16 amino acids. The CDR3 here is CASSPSDRAKAGELFF. The DNA for the CDR3 is TGTGCCAGCTCACCATCGGACAGGGCTAAAGCCGGGGAGCTGTTTTTT.

The chain is built from TRBV20-1 and TRBJ1-5, with 8 bases identical to TRBD1. Germline CDR1 reads DFQATT; CDR2 reads SNEGSKA (reference sequence). The CDR3 loop spans 16 amino acids. V dropped 3 bases and J dropped 5; count of bases not matched to a gene: 12. The CDR3 DNA follows: TGCAGTGCTAGTCCTCTTGCGCAGGGGGCGGATCAGCCCCAGCATTTT. It codes for CSASPLAQGADQPQHF.

The V call is TRBV9, the J call TRBJ1-2; D is ambiguous. V lost 1 base and J 1 base, leaving 5 bases between the germline ends. The germline V gene encodes CDR1 SGDLS and CDR2 YYNGEE. This CDR3 comprises 13 residues. CDR3 sequence (DNA): TGTGCCAGCAGCGTACGGCTTAACTATGGCTACACCTTC. Amino acids: CASSVRLNYGYTF.

This chain uses TRBV11-3 with TRBJ1-6; D gene uncertain. CDR3 length: 13 amino acids. The germline V gene has CDR1 SGHNT and CDR2 YENEEA. V lost 1 base and J 11 bases, leaving 9 bases between the germline ends. The CDR3 DNA is TGTGCCAGCAGCTTAGGGGGTCTACCACCCCTCCACTTT. Protein product: CASSLGGLPPLHF. The full variable domain, its missing parts supplied by reference TRBV11-3 and TRBJ1-6, is EAGVVQSPRYKIIEKKQPVAFWCNPISGHNTLYWYLQNLGQGPELLIRYENEEAVDDSQLPKDRFSAERLKGVDSTLKIQPAELGDSAVYLCASSLGGLPPLHFGNGTRLTVT.

The J gene is TRBJ2-1, the V gene TRBV23-1, with D tentatively TRBD2 (5 bases). TRBV23-1 is an ORF, and what it does is uncertain. Trimming stripped 2 bases from V and 2 bases from J, with 10 bases between. There are 15 residues in the CDR3. The CDR3 DNA sequence: TGCGCCAGCAGTCAAAGCGGCCGTCCCTACAATGAGCAGTTCTTC. Translation: CASSQSGRPYNEQFF.

The V and J genes are TRBV25-1 and TRBJ1-2; D unresolved. CDR3 length: 11 residues. Germline V gene lookup returns CDR1 MGHDK and CDR2 SYGVNS. V was pared by 4 bases and J by 2 bases, with 2 bases between. The CDR3 coding sequence is TGTGCCAGCAGTGGAAACTATGGCTACACCTTC. This translates into CASSGNYGYTF.

The gene calls are TRBV5-4 and TRBJ1-1; 7 bases align to TRBD1. Per germline, CDR1 SGHNT and CDR2 YYREEE (reference sequence). The CDR3 contains 14 residues. The V segment lost 4 bases and the J segment 3 bases; nucleotides outside the gene matches: 6. The CDR3 sequence: CASSQGQVDTEAFF. CDR3 nucleotide sequence: TGTGCCAGCAGCCAAGGACAGGTTGACACTGAAGCTTTCTTT.

The DNA of the CDR3 is TGTGCCAGCAGCCCTAGACAGGGTTGGGCTTTCTTT. Amino acids: CASSPRQGWAFF. The V and J genes are TRBV7-8 and TRBJ1-1; TRBD1 agrees at 7 bases. Germline V lookup: CDR1 SGHVS, CDR2 FQNEAQ. The CDR3 consists of 12 residues. V dropped 5 bases and J dropped 11; count of bases not matched to a gene: 8.

The chain links TRBV10-1 to TRBJ2-7; TRBD1 might be the D (5 bases). The germline V gene has CDR1 WNHNN and CDR2 SYGVQD (reference sequence). The CDR3 loop spans 15 amino acids. The V and J ends lost 10 bases and 5 bases respectively, with 24 bases between them. CDR3 region: CATTARTPAKDEQYF. The CDR3 bases are TGCGCCACCACAGCAAGGACACCCGCGAAGGACGAGCAGTACTTC.

This clone has just one count. This chain joins TRBV7-6 and TRBJ2-1; D is perhaps TRBD1 (6 bases). Looked up from germline, CDR1 is SGHVS and CDR2 is FNYEAQ. Between the trimmed V and J ends, which lost 1 base and 4 bases, there was a span of 11 bases. The CDR3 covers 15 residues. DNA of the CDR3: TGTGCCAGCAGCTTAGAACCAGGGGAATACAATGAGCAGTTCTTC. The encoded protein is CASSLEPGEYNEQFF.

Concerning this clone itself: The same CDR3 arises from other DNA sequences in this sample as well. V is TRBV28 and J is TRBJ1-6; weak D call: TRBD1 (5 bases). Trimming cost V 2 bases and J 6 bases, with 8 bases left between them. The CDR3 is 14 amino acids. Looked up from germline, CDR1 is MDHEN and CDR2 is SYDVKM. CDR3 residues: CASSLGGINSPLHF. In DNA form, the CDR3 reads TGTGCCAGCAGTTTAGGGGGGATTAATTCACCCCTCCACTTT.

The chain joins TRBV5-1 to TRBJ2-1; D might be TRBD2 (6 bases). The CDR3 is 15 amino acids. V lost 4 bases and J lost 6, with 17 bases in between. From germline, CDR1 is SGHRS and CDR2 YFSETQ. For the CDR3, the DNA is TGCGCCAGCAGCGGTCGGCGGGGATCCGGCAATGAGCAGTTCTTC. Protein product: CASSGRRGSGNEQFF.

This clone was picked up one time. The genes are TRBV24-1 and TRBJ2-3, with 12 positions matching TRBD1. The V and J ends lost 4 bases and 4 bases, in that order; junction bases with no gene match: 14. The germline gives CDR1 KGHDR, CDR2 SFDVKD. The CDR3 consists of 19 residues. The CDR3 loop reads CATSEKGTGGPRGADTQYF. The CDR3 coding sequence is TGTGCCACCAGTGAAAAAGGGACAGGGGGCCCGAGGGGGGCAGATACGCAGTATTTT.

The rearrangement uses TRBV28 and TRBJ1-6; possibly TRBD1 for D (5 bases). This CDR3 spans 17 amino acids. The germline V and J ends were trimmed by 5 bases and 0 bases, with 14 bases remaining between them. Germline V gives CDR1 MDHEN, CDR2 SYDVKM. CDR3 nucleotide sequence: TGTGCCAGCAGTCTCCCGGGGGGAAGCTCCTATAATTCACCCCTCCACTTT. It yields the protein CASSLPGGSSYNSPLHF. The full variable domain, in which reference TRBV28 and TRBJ1-6 provide the parts outside the CDR3, is DVKVTQSSRYLVKRTGEKVFLECVQDMDHENMFWYRQDPGLGLRLIYFSYDVKMKEKGDIPEGYSVSREKKERFSLILESASTNQTSMYLCASSLPGGSSYNSPLHFGNGTRLTVT.

This chain joins TRBV5-6 and TRBJ2-1; D is unresolved. The V and J ends lost 1 base and 1 base respectively, with 6 bases between them. Germline V gene sequence: CDR1 SGHDT, CDR2 YYEEEE. The CDR3 spans 14 residues. CDR3 nucleotides: TGTGCCAGCAGCTTGCTAGGGTCCTACAATGAGCAGTTCTTC. Translation: CASSLLGSYNEQFF.

The chain combines TRBV9 with TRBJ1-2; no definite D call. V was pared by 3 bases and J by 4 bases, with 10 bases between. Germline V lookup: CDR1 SGDLS, CDR2 YYNGEE. The CDR3 runs 13 residues. CDR3 in amino acids: CASSATEIYGYTF. CDR3 in DNA: TGTGCCAGCAGCGCCACCGAGATCTATGGCTACACCTTC.

The V gene is TRBV27, the J gene TRBJ1-2; 11 bases match TRBD1. The trim removed 3 bases at V and 10 bases at J, leaving 4 bases unmatched. Germline-derived CDR1 and CDR2 are MNHEY and SMNVEV (reference sequence). The CDR3 length is 13 residues. CDR3: CASSFRTGGPYTF. In DNA, the CDR3 is TGTGCCAGCAGTTTTAGGACAGGGGGCCCCTACACCTTC.

V gene TRBV5-6 combines with J gene TRBJ1-1; D uncertain. CDR1 is SGHDT, CDR2 YYEEEE, per germline. Trimming shortened V by 1 base and J by 7 bases, and 8 bases separated the two germline ends. This CDR3 contains 12 residues. The CDR3 spells CASSLTRGEAFF. The CDR3 DNA sequence: TGTGCCAGCAGCTTGACTCGCGGTGAAGCTTTCTTT. The complete variable domain, with remaining parts taken from reference TRBV5-6 and TRBJ1-1, reads DAGVTQSPTHLIKTRGQQVTLRCSPKSGHDTVSWYQQALGQGPQFIFQYYEEEERQRGNFPDRFSGHQFPNYSSELNVNALLLGDSALYLCASSLTRGEAFFGQGTRLTVV.

This clone was detected a few times. CDR3: CASSLVQGNQPQHF. DNA of the CDR3: TGTGCCAGCAGTTTGGTGCAGGGCAATCAGCCCCAGCATTTT. The rearrangement links TRBV28 to TRBJ1-5, with D uncertain. There are 14 residues in the CDR3. Trimming took off 3 bases at V and 2 bases at J, with 8 bases between the two ends. Germline lookup yields CDR1 MDHEN and CDR2 SYDVKM. Filled out from reference TRBV28 and TRBJ1-5, the complete variable domain reads DVKVTQSSRYLVKRTGEKVFLECVQDMDHENMFWYRQDPGLGLRLIYFSYDVKMKEKGDIPEGYSVSREKKERFSLILESASTNQTSMYLCASSLVQGNQPQHFGDGTRLSIL.

The chain has TRBV27 and TRBJ1-2; D may be TRBD1 (5 bases). V lost 4 bases and J 4 bases, leaving 25 bases between the germline ends. The germline V gene encodes CDR1 MNHEY and CDR2 SMNVEV (reference sequence). The CDR3 contains 18 residues. DNA of the CDR3: TGTGCCAGCAGTTCCTGGGAGGGCAGGGCAAAAGAGGGCTATGGCTACACCTTC. It encodes CASSSWEGRAKEGYGYTF.

The chain combines TRBV7-8 with TRBJ2-1; 10 positions match TRBD1. Germline trimming cut 4 bases from V and 6 bases from J; bases unmatched to any gene: 15. Per germline, CDR1 SGHVS and CDR2 FQNEAQ. This CDR3 comprises 18 residues. The CDR3: CASSSRIIRDRGANEQFF. Here the CDR3 DNA reads TGTGCCAGCAGCTCACGAATCATCCGGGACAGGGGCGCCAATGAGCAGTTCTTC.